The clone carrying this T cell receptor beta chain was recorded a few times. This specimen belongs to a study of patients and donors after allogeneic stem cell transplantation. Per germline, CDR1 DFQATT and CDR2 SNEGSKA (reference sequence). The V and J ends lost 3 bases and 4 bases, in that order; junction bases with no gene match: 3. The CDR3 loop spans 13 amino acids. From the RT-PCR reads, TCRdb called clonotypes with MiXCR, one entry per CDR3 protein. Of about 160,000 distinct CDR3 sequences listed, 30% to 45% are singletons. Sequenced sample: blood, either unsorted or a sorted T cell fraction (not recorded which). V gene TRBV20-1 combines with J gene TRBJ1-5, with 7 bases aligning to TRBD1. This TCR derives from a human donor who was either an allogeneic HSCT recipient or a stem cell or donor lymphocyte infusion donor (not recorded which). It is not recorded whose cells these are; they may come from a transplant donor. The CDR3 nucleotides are TGCAGTGCTAGCAGGGGGACGAATCAGCCCCAGCATTTT. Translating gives CSASRGTNQPQHF.